This T cell receptor beta chain was retrieved from a study of CD8 T cells in Susac syndrome. Findings and limits, study-wide: The TCR sequencing and HLA analysis in the study involved a relatively small number of individuals, as the study acknowledged.

CD8+ and CD4+ T cells circulating in blood were sequenced for TCR beta. RNA totalling 0.5 to 1 ug underwent reverse transcription with random hexamers. An immunoSEQ multiplex PCR generated amplified TCR beta CDR3 products spanning 54 Vbeta and 13 Jbeta. TCRdb itself ran the immunoSEQ multiplex PCR reads through MiXCR, one entry per CDR3 protein. The table lists about 200,000 distinct CDR3 sequences, about 95% of them singletons. A single count supports this clonotype. The antigen remains unidentified. Looked up from germline, CDR1 is MGHRA and CDR2 is YSYEKL. The CDR3 is 17 residues long. V lost 3 bases and J lost 2, with 19 bases in between.

The receptor was isolated from a human donor with multiple sclerosis. Sequencing was carried out using CD4+ T cells from PBMCs. The chain combines TRBV4-1 with TRBJ2-5, with a weak D call TRBD1 (6 bases). The CDR3 protein is CASSQALLGQNQETQYF. CDR3 nucleotide sequence: TGCGCCAGCAGCCAGGCCCTTCTTGGACAGAATCAAGAGACCCAGTACTTC.